Presented here are 23 T cell receptor beta chains from one specimen sequenced in a study of cytomegalovirus exposure and HLA in healthy donors. PCR amplification relied on 60 Vbeta primers (plus 13 Jbeta primers). Libraries were prepared by immunoSEQ multiplex PCR; TCRdb keeps only in-frame clonotypes and omits some of them. Of about 120,000 clones in the sample, 65% to 80% were seen once. Sequencing used PBMCs. These receptors originate from a man in his forties or fifties in good health and CMV-seropositive.

The J gene is TRBJ1-5, the V gene TRBV4-3; no clear D. V lost 0 bases to trimming and J lost 7 bases, with 13 bases between them. The V gene's germline CDR1 is LGHNA and CDR2 YSLEER. The CDR3 extends over 15 amino acids. The CDR3 sequence is CASSQDWEGGQPQHF. In nucleotides, the CDR3 is TGCGCCAGCAGCCAAGATTGGGAGGGTGGGCAGCCCCAGCATTTT.

V usage is TRBV7-2 and J usage is TRBJ2-7, with a weak D call TRBD1 (5 bases). Trimming cost V 2 bases and J 3 bases, with 8 bases left between them. The germline V gene encodes CDR1 SGHTA and CDR2 FQGNSA. The length of the CDR3 is 13 residues. CDR3 nucleotide sequence: TGTGCCAGCAGCTTAATCAGGGACTACGAGCAGTACTTC. Its translation: CASSLIRDYEQYF. Full variable domain (remainder filled in from reference TRBV7-2 and TRBJ2-7): GAGVSQSPSNKVTEKGKDVELRCDPISGHTALYWYRQSLGQGLEFLIYFQGNSAPDKSGLPSDRFSAERTGGSVSTLTIQRTQQEDSAVYLCASSLIRDYEQYFGPGTRLTVT.

The CDR3 reads CATSKDRANYGYTF. CDR3 nucleotides: TGTGCCACCAGCAAGGACAGGGCTAACTATGGCTACACCTTC. The J gene is TRBJ1-2, the V gene TRBV15, with 8 positions matching TRBD1. V shed 4 bases and J 0 bases; nucleotides not matched to a gene: 1. Germline CDR1 and CDR2: LNHNV and YYDKDF (reference sequence). This CDR3 region has 14 residues.

The chain employs TRBV7-8 and TRBJ1-2; D perhaps matches TRBD1 (5 bases). V lost 3 bases and J 0 bases, leaving 11 bases between the germline ends. The germline V gene encodes CDR1 SGHVS and CDR2 FQNEAQ. The CDR3 is 15 amino acids. CDR3 DNA sequence: TGTGCCAGCAGCTTGACAGATGGGTCTAACTATGGCTACACCTTC. As protein: CASSLTDGSNYGYTF. Variable domain in full (rest from reference TRBV7-8 and TRBJ1-2): GAGVSQSPRYKVAKRGQDVALRCDPISGHVSLFWYQQALGQGPEFLTYFQNEAQLDKSGLPSDRFFAERPEGSVSTLKIQRTQQEDSAVYLCASSLTDGSNYGYTFGSGTRLTVV.

The CDR3 loop is CASSLGLVSPEETQYF. The DNA for the CDR3 is TGTGCCAGCAGCTTAGGACTAGTGTCTCCCGAAGAGACCCAGTACTTC. V is TRBV7-8 and J is TRBJ2-5; possible D gene TRBD2, 6 bases. This CDR3 spans 16 amino acids. The V gene's germline CDR1 is SGHVS and CDR2 FQNEAQ. V was pared by 1 base and J by 3 bases, with 15 bases between.

The chain combines TRBV28 with TRBJ2-7; no definite D call. Trimming removed 6 bases from V and 2 bases from J, with 14 bases in between. The V gene's germline CDR1 is MDHEN and CDR2 SYDVKM. The CDR3 loop spans 14 amino acids. CDR3 region: CASRPVGTAYEQYF. CDR3 DNA sequence: TGTGCCAGCAGACCGGTAGGAACAGCCTACGAGCAGTACTTC.

The chain carries TRBV7-2 and TRBJ1-6; no clear D. This CDR3 is 15 amino acids long. The germline CDR1 and CDR2 sequences are SGHTA and FQGNSA. The germline V and J ends were trimmed by 4 bases and 8 bases, with 15 bases remaining between them. The CDR3 reads CASSSSSVTDSPLHF. DNA for the CDR3: TGTGCCAGCAGCTCTTCGTCGGTAACTGATTCACCCCTCCACTTT.

The chain carries TRBV28 and TRBJ1-1; 7 bases are a match to TRBD1. The CDR3 sequence is 14 residues long. Trimming at V came to 7 bases and at J to 5 bases, leaving 10 bases not matched to a gene. Germline V gene lookup returns CDR1 MDHEN and CDR2 SYDVKM. CDR3 residues: CASTLQGIMTEAFF. The CDR3 DNA reads TGTGCCAGCACCTTACAGGGGATAATGACTGAAGCTTTCTTT. Full variable domain (remainder filled in from reference TRBV28 and TRBJ1-1): DVKVTQSSRYLVKRTGEKVFLECVQDMDHENMFWYRQDPGLGLRLIYFSYDVKMKEKGDIPEGYSVSREKKERFSLILESASTNQTSMYLCASTLQGIMTEAFFGQGTRLTVV.

This clone was observed a single time. This rearrangement joins TRBV6-6 to TRBJ1-1, with 7 bases lining up with TRBD1. Unmatched junction bases numbered 14, after V lost 5 bases and J lost 11 bases. Germline V CDR1 and CDR2: MNHNY, SVGAGI (reference sequence). This CDR3 comprises 14 residues. In nucleotides, the CDR3 is TGTGCCAGCAGTCGAGACAGGGCCCCAGGGGGGGCTTTCTTT. Residues: CASSRDRAPGGAFF.

CDR3 protein: CASSDSNSGVETQYF. CDR3 coding DNA: TGTGCCAGCAGTGATTCTAATAGCGGGGTTGAGACCCAGTACTTC. The chain carries TRBV2 and TRBJ2-5, with 8 bases fitting TRBD2. The germline CDR1 and CDR2 sequences are SNHLY and FYNNEI. V lost 3 bases and J lost 5; bases outside the gene matches: 8. This CDR3 is built from 15 residues. The variable domain in full, with the rest retrieved from reference TRBV2 and TRBJ2-5, is EPEVTQTPSHQVTQMGQEVILRCVPISNHLYFYWYRQILGQKVEFLVSFYNNEISEKSEIFDDQFSVERPDGSNFTLKIRSTKLEDSAMYFCASSDSNSGVETQYFGPGTRLLVL.

The chain joins TRBV30 to TRBJ1-4; D is unresolved. The germline V gene has CDR1 GTSNPN and CDR2 SVGIG (reference sequence). V was shortened by 4 bases and J by 13 bases, with 13 bases between the two germline ends. CDR3 length equals 11 residues. The CDR3 loop reads CAWTKGPGLFF. The CDR3 nucleotides read TGTGCCTGGACAAAAGGCCCAGGACTGTTTTTT.

The V gene is TRBV4-1, the J gene TRBJ1-1; 8 positions agree with TRBD1. The CDR3 sequence is 14 residues long. The junction had 3 bases not matched to a gene; V was cut back by 1 base and J by 5 bases. The germline gives CDR1 MGHRA, CDR2 YSYEKL. CDR3 nucleotide sequence: TGCGCCAGCAGCCAAGCTACAGGGGGGACTGAAGCTTTCTTT. The encoded protein is CASSQATGGTEAFF.

V and J are TRBV4-1 and TRBJ1-1, with a weak D call TRBD1 (5 bases). With 0 bases removed from V and 4 bases from J, the gap between germline ends came to 12 bases. This CDR3 spans 15 amino acids. CDR1 MGHRA and CDR2 YSYEKL come from the germline V gene. The chain's CDR3 is CASSQDRGGSTEAFF. CDR3 DNA sequence: TGCGCCAGCAGCCAAGATCGGGGGGGGAGCACTGAAGCTTTCTTT.

This chain uses TRBV5-1 with TRBJ1-3; 10 bases map to TRBD1. Germline CDR1 is SGHRS and CDR2 is YFSETQ. CDR3 length equals 17 residues. The trim removed 4 bases at V and 1 base at J, leaving 8 bases unmatched. CDR3 DNA sequence: TGCGCCAGCAGCGCGATGACAGGGGGCTGGTCTGGAAACACCATATATTTT. Amino acid sequence: CASSAMTGGWSGNTIYF.

The chain has TRBV2 and TRBJ2-7, with D uncertain. V was trimmed by 3 bases and J by 0 bases, leaving 12 bases between them. CDR3 length: 15 amino acids. Germline V gene sequence: CDR1 SNHLY, CDR2 FYNNEI. CDR3 sequence (DNA): TGTGCCAGCAGTGAGGATAACAGAAGCTCCTACGAGCAGTACTTC. This sequence encodes CASSEDNRSSYEQYF.

This chain joins TRBV18 and TRBJ1-1, with TRBD1 matching 10 bases. CDR3 size: 16 residues. Trimming at V came to 4 bases and at J to 1 base, leaving 6 bases not matched to a gene. Germline-derived CDR1 and CDR2 are KGHSH and LQKENI. CDR3 in DNA: TGTGCCAGCTCACGAGGACAGGGGGTAAAGAACACTGAAGCTTTCTTT. Encoded protein: CASSRGQGVKNTEAFF. Complete variable domain (other parts from reference TRBV18 and TRBJ1-1): NAGVMQNPRHLVRRRGQEARLRCSPMKGHSHVYWYRQLPEEGLKFMVYLQKENIIDESGMPKERFSAEFPKEGPSILRIQQVVRGDSAAYFCASSRGQGVKNTEAFFGQGTRLTVV.

The V call is TRBV5-1, the J call TRBJ1-3; D remains unclear. Trimming left V 1 base short and J 1 base short, with 18 bases between. Looked up from germline, CDR1 is SGHRS and CDR2 is YFSETQ. The CDR3 contains 18 residues. CDR3 region: CASSLRVADVASGNTIYF. DNA for the CDR3: TGCGCCAGCAGCTTGCGGGTGGCAGATGTGGCATCTGGAAACACCATATATTTT.

The chain uses TRBV6-6 and TRBJ2-7; possible D gene TRBD2, 6 bases. CDR1 is MNHNY and CDR2 is SVGAGI in the germline V gene (reference sequence). The V and J ends lost 6 bases and 2 bases respectively, with 11 bases between them. The CDR3 loop spans 13 amino acids. The CDR3 is CASSPPGAYEQYF. DNA of the CDR3: TGTGCCAGCAGCCCCCCGGGGGCCTACGAGCAGTACTTC.

The chain is built from TRBV28 and TRBJ1-6; the D is unclear. This CDR3 is 14 amino acids long. Trimming shortened V by 3 bases and J by 8 bases, and 11 bases separated the two germline ends. Per the germline V gene, CDR1 is MDHEN and CDR2 is SYDVKM. The CDR3 protein is CASSLEEFYSPLHF. The CDR3, as DNA: TGTGCCAGCAGTTTGGAGGAGTTTTATTCACCCCTCCACTTT.

V and J are TRBV28 and TRBJ2-1; the match to TRBD1 covers 8 bases. Germline V lookup: CDR1 MDHEN, CDR2 SYDVKM. The V segment lost 8 bases and the J segment 7 bases; nucleotides outside the gene matches: 10. The CDR3 consists of 14 residues. DNA of the CDR3: TGTGCCAGCGGGGCCAGGGGGCGTGGGAATGAGCAGTTCTTC. This codes for CASGARGRGNEQFF.

The rearrangement links TRBV14 to TRBJ1-2; D uncertain. With 3 bases removed from V and 2 bases from J, the gap between germline ends came to 7 bases. The germline V gene has CDR1 SGHDN and CDR2 FVKESK. This CDR3 comprises 13 residues. CDR3: CASSHSRNYGYTF. CDR3 DNA: TGTGCCAGCAGCCATTCCAGAAACTATGGCTACACCTTC.

J is TRBJ1-5 and V is TRBV6-5; no reliable D call. This CDR3 spans 14 amino acids. Germline-derived CDR1 and CDR2 are MNHEY and SVGAGI. Trimming took 2 bases from V and 4 from J, leaving 9 bases between them. The CDR3 loop reads CASSYERGNQPQHF. The CDR3 DNA reads as TGTGCCAGCAGTTACGAGCGTGGAAATCAGCCCCAGCATTTT.

The chain combines TRBV11-2 with TRBJ1-2; TRBD1 might be the D (5 bases). V was cut by 4 bases and J by 2 bases, with 8 bases left in between. From germline, CDR1 is SGHAT and CDR2 FQNNGV. This CDR3 contains 13 residues. CDR3 in amino acids: CASSSTENYGYTF. The CDR3 coding sequence is TGTGCCAGCAGCTCGACAGAAAACTATGGCTACACCTTC.